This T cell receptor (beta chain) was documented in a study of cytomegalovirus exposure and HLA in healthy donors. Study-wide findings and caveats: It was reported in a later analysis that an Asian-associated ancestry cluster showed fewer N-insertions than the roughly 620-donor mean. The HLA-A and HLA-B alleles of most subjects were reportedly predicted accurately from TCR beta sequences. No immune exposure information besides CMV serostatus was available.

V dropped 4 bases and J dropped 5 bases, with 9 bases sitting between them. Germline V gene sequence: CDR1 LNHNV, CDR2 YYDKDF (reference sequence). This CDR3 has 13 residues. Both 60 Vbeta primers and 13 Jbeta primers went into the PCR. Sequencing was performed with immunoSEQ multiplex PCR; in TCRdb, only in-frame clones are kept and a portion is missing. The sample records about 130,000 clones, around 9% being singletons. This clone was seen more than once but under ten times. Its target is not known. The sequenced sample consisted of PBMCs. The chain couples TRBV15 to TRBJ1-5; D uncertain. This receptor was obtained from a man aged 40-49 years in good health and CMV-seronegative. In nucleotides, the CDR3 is TGTGCCACCAGCACCGGGAGTTATCAGCCCCAGCATTTT. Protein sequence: CATSTGSYQPQHF.